Only a few counts were recorded for the clone carrying this T cell receptor (beta chain). As yet, its antigen is unknown. These data belong to a study of cytomegalovirus exposure and HLA in healthy donors. The study's findings and limits: An Asian-associated ancestry cluster reportedly showed fewer N-insertions than the roughly 670-donor mean in a later analysis.

This PCR relied on a set of 60 Vbeta primers and 13 Jbeta primers. The protocol was immunoSEQ multiplex PCR, while the TCRdb copy is restricted to in-frame clones and leaves out a portion. The data show 100,000 to 150,000 clones, over 75% seen once. The V and J ends lost 1 base and 9 bases respectively, with 10 bases between them. CDR3 length: 13 amino acids. Germline V gene data show CDR1 as SGHTA and CDR2 as FQGNSA. This chain connects TRBV7-2 to TRBJ2-1, with D hard to call. Sequenced: PBMCs. This receptor was taken from a woman aged 40 to 50 in good health and CMV-seropositive. This CDR3 is CASSLGLLPEQFF. Here the CDR3 DNA reads TGTGCCAGCAGCTTAGGGCTCCTCCCTGAGCAGTTCTTC. Full variable domain (rest looked up from reference TRBV7-2 and TRBJ2-1): GAGVSQSPSNKVTEKGKDVELRCDPISGHTALYWYRQSLGQGLEFLIYFQGNSAPDKSGLPSDRFSAERTGGSVSTLTIQRTQQEDSAVYLCASSLGLLPEQFFGPGTRLTVL.